This T cell receptor beta chain is from a study of regulatory and conventional T cells in breast cancer (dated by TCRdb to 2014 to 2015). The germline V gene (reference sequence) supplies CDR1 GTSNPN and CDR2 SVGIG. The CDR3 spans 12 residues, from the cysteine through the phenylalanine. The only DNA kept is the CDR3, 36 bases in frame from the first base. V and J lose 2 bases and 4 bases, and a span of 6 bases separates them. A few counts support this clonotype. Which antigen it targets is not known. Base qualities are missing; no much larger clone stands one base away. The library was produced with PCR. These reads were obtained on an Illumina MiSeq. TCRdb cleaned the public reads at Q25 with fastp, built clones with MiXCR and kept in-frame beta chains. A single entry per CDR3 protein holds the most common genes and DNA from its merged rows. Across this sample there are 10,000 or so distinct CDR3 sequences, with approximately 35% seen only once. The ten top clones hold 4.5% to 6.5% of the sample.

The rearranged chain carries TRBV30 and TRBJ1-3, with the D gene not clear enough to name. Sequenced material: conventional T cells from blood. This receptor was taken from a male donor in good health. The DNA sequence follows: TGTGCCTGGAGTAACTGGGGAAACACCATATATTTT. Its product reads: CAWSNWGNTIYF.